A single sample gave rise to the 14 T cell receptor beta chains below, sequenced in a study of cytomegalovirus exposure and HLA in healthy donors. Produced via immunoSEQ multiplex PCR; TCRdb's table is partial and in-frame only. The table shows around 140,000 clones, with approximately 86% occurring only once. The material sequenced was PBMCs. Every receptor here comes from a young man in good health and CMV-seropositive.

This chain links TRBV14 with TRBJ2-2; a possible D gene is TRBD2 (6 bases). V was shortened by 3 bases and J by 8 bases, with 22 bases between the two germline ends. The CDR3 extends over 17 amino acids. Germline V gives CDR1 SGHDN, CDR2 FVKESK. Written as DNA, the CDR3 is TGTGCCAGCAGCCACCAATTTGGCGAGGGAGGAGCTGGGGAGCTGTTTTTT. Amino acid sequence: CASSHQFGEGGAGELFF.

This clone was picked up many times. The chain carries TRBV5-1 and TRBJ1-2; D possibly corresponds to TRBD1 (6 bases). V lost 4 bases to trimming and J lost 3 bases, with 13 bases between them. CDR3 length equals 14 residues. The germline CDR1 and CDR2 sequences are SGHRS and YFSETQ. The CDR3 DNA reads TGCGCCAGCAGCACATCAGGGGTTGACTATGGCTACACCTTC. Its protein product is CASSTSGVDYGYTF.

The rearrangement joins TRBV18 to TRBJ2-1, with TRBD2 as a possible D gene (6 bases). Trimming removed 2 bases from V and 9 bases from J, with 20 bases in between. CDR3 length: 16 amino acids. CDR1 and CDR2 (germline): KGHSH, LQKENI. CDR3 in amino acids: CASSPSPGTPRGEQFF. CDR3 coding DNA: TGTGCCAGCTCACCATCTCCCGGGACTCCTCGAGGTGAGCAGTTCTTC. Based on the CDR3 plus reference TRBV18 and TRBJ2-1, the full variable domain is NAGVMQNPRHLVRRRGQEARLRCSPMKGHSHVYWYRQLPEEGLKFMVYLQKENIIDESGMPKERFSAEFPKEGPSILRIQQVVRGDSAAYFCASSPSPGTPRGEQFFGPGTRLTVL.

The V and J genes are TRBV29-1 and TRBJ1-3; 7 bases align to TRBD1. V trimming: 2 bases; J trimming: 2 bases; junction bases outside the gene matches: 6. CDR3 length: 15 amino acids. Germline CDR1 is SQVTM and CDR2 is ANQGSEA. Written as DNA, the CDR3 is TGCAGCGTTGAACTCGACAGGGAACCTGGAAACACCATATATTTT. Amino acid sequence: CSVELDREPGNTIYF.

The rearrangement uses TRBV5-1 and TRBJ2-7, with 11 bases identical to TRBD1. CDR1 SGHRS and CDR2 YFSETQ come from the germline V gene. This CDR3 is built from 18 residues. J lost 5 bases, V lost 4 bases, and 17 bases had no gene match. As DNA, the CDR3 is TGCGCCAGCAGCCGAGGGACAGGGGGAGGCGGGAGCGAGAACGAGCAGTACTTC. Its protein is CASSRGTGGGGSENEQYF.

This clone was observed a handful of times. This chain connects TRBV7-8 to TRBJ1-1, with 9 bases identical to TRBD1. The V segment lost 5 bases and the J segment 5 bases; nucleotides outside the gene matches: 9. The CDR3 runs to 15 residues. Germline CDR1 is SGHVS and CDR2 is FQNEAQ. The DNA for the CDR3 is TGTGCCAGCAGCCTCAACAGGGGGCGTAGGACTGAAGCTTTCTTT. The encoded protein is CASSLNRGRRTEAFF.

The chain joins TRBV30 to TRBJ2-7, with unresolved D. The germline V gene has CDR1 GTSNPN and CDR2 SVGIG (reference sequence). This CDR3 has 11 amino acids. V lost 1 base, J lost 3 bases, and 4 bases lay in between. The CDR3, as DNA: TGTGCCTGGAGTGACAGCTACGAGCAGTACTTC. The encoded protein is CAWSDSYEQYF.

The chain combines TRBV6-7 with TRBJ2-7; TRBD1 might be the D (6 bases). TRBV6-7 falls under the ORF class, with uncertain function. Deletions cut 6 bases from V and 0 bases from J, with 12 bases between. The CDR3 is made up of 14 amino acids. The DNA for the CDR3 is TGTGCCAGCAGCCCCGGACAGACCTCCTACGAGCAGTACTTC. Protein sequence: CASSPGQTSYEQYF.

This clone was counted only a few times. V gene TRBV18 combines with J gene TRBJ2-7, with a tentative D call TRBD1 (5 bases). The germline gives CDR1 KGHSH, CDR2 LQKENI. V was pared by 0 bases and J by 3 bases, with 9 bases between. CDR3 length: 14 residues. CDR3 sequence (DNA): TGTGCCAGCTCACCACCGGGGCCACTCTACGAGCAGTACTTC. Its protein is CASSPPGPLYEQYF.

This clone appeared a few times. V is TRBV5-6 and J is TRBJ2-7, with D maybe TRBD2 (6 bases). Germline values: CDR1 SGHDT, CDR2 YYEEEE. This CDR3 has 15 amino acids. V gave up 4 bases and J gave up 6 bases, with 20 bases separating them. The CDR3 spells CASSRGPRDSREQYF. The CDR3 DNA reads TGTGCCAGCAGCAGAGGACCACGGGACTCGCGCGAGCAGTACTTC.

This clone was seen more than once but under ten times. The rearrangement joins TRBV10-3 to TRBJ1-2; D remains ambiguous. The V and J ends lost 2 bases and 0 bases respectively, with 7 bases between them. Per germline, CDR1 ENHRY and CDR2 SYGVKD. There are 14 residues in the CDR3. The CDR3 spells CAISEKSPNYGYTF. DNA for the CDR3: TGTGCCATCAGTGAGAAAAGCCCTAACTATGGCTACACCTTC.

The rearrangement joins TRBV7-9 to TRBJ2-1; D is possibly TRBD2 (5 bases). Per germline, CDR1 SEHNR and CDR2 FQNEAQ (reference sequence). V lost 2 bases and J 8 bases, leaving 7 bases between the germline ends. The CDR3 is made up of 12 amino acids. The CDR3 sequence: CASSLSGDEQFF. CDR3 sequence (DNA): TGTGCCAGCAGCTTAAGCGGTGATGAGCAGTTCTTC.

The chain combines TRBV6-5 with TRBJ1-5; the D gene is possibly TRBD1 (6 bases). This CDR3 contains 14 residues. Between the trimmed V and J ends, which lost 3 bases and 3 bases, there was a span of 9 bases. Germline lookup yields CDR1 MNHEY and CDR2 SVGAGI. For the CDR3, the DNA is TGTGCCAGCAGTTATTACAGGGACAATCAGCCCCAGCATTTT. This translates into CASSYYRDNQPQHF.

The genes are TRBV6-1 and TRBJ2-6; D possibly corresponds to TRBD2 (6 bases). This CDR3 comprises 15 residues. Germline V gene data show CDR1 as MNHNS and CDR2 as SASEGT. The V and J ends lost 6 bases and 0 bases respectively, with 9 bases between them. CDR3 sequence reads: CASSREPSGANVLTF. CDR3 bases: TGTGCCAGCAGCCGGGAGCCCTCTGGGGCCAACGTCCTGACTTTC.